The 25 T cell receptor beta chains below come from one sample, sequenced in a study of blood T cell repertoires in COVID-19. TCRdb keeps only in-frame clones here, not all; method: immunoSEQ multiplex PCR. The table shows 320,000 or so clones, with roughly 87% occurring only once. What was sequenced was PBMCs or T cells enriched from blood (not recorded which). Receptors originate from a woman in her 30s who had recovered from COVID-19.

The V and J genes are TRBV28 and TRBJ1-4, with a weak D call TRBD1 (5 bases). The CDR3 sequence is 14 residues long. Trimming cost V 6 bases and J 4 bases, with 12 bases left between them. CDR1 MDHEN and CDR2 SYDVKM come from the germline V gene. CDR3 sequence (DNA): TGTGCCAGCAGCGGGGGAGGGGTTAATGAAAAACTGTTTTTT. Translation: CASSGGGVNEKLFF.

The chain has TRBV7-7 and TRBJ2-5; 10 bases are a match to TRBD2. This CDR3 is 15 amino acids long. Germline-derived CDR1 and CDR2 are SSHAT and FNYEAQ (reference sequence). J was trimmed by 5 bases and V by 5 bases; bases with no gene match: 8. In DNA form, the CDR3 reads TGTGCCAGCAGCCCTTTCCAAGCGGGAGGGGAGACCCAGTACTTC. Its translation is CASSPFQAGGETQYF.

The V gene is TRBV10-2, the J gene TRBJ1-3; D is possibly TRBD1 (6 bases). Trimming stripped 8 bases from V and 3 bases from J, with 8 bases between. There are 12 residues in the CDR3. Per the germline V gene, CDR1 is WSHSY and CDR2 is SAAADI. CDR3 bases: TGCGCCAGCGCCAGGGGTGGAAACACCATATATTTT. Residues: CASARGGNTIYF.

The CDR3 nucleotides are TGTGCCAGTAGTAGGGGGCAGCGAGACGATGAAGCTTTCTTT. It encodes CASSRGQRDDEAFF. V and J are TRBV19 and TRBJ1-1; the D gene is possibly TRBD1 (6 bases). Germline loops: CDR1 LNHDA, CDR2 SQIVND (reference sequence). V was clipped by 4 bases and J by 7 bases, with 16 bases between them. The CDR3 is 14 residues long.

The CDR3 DNA follows: TGCGCCAGCAGCTTGGACGGTACTAATTCACCCCTCCACTTT. Amino acids: CASSLDGTNSPLHF. The rearrangement links TRBV5-1 to TRBJ1-6; D uncertain. Trimming stripped 0 bases from V and 6 bases from J, with 7 bases between. This CDR3 contains 14 residues. Germline lookup yields CDR1 SGHRS and CDR2 YFSETQ.

The chain joins TRBV9 to TRBJ1-2; 7 nucleotides match TRBD1. CDR3 length equals 13 residues. Unmatched junction bases numbered 5, after V lost 4 bases and J lost 5 bases. Germline V gene sequence: CDR1 SGDLS, CDR2 YYNGEE. The CDR3 DNA reads as TGTGCCAGCAGCCCCGGGACAGAATATGGCTACACCTTC. This translates into CASSPGTEYGYTF.

V and J are TRBV2 and TRBJ2-7, with D unresolved. The CDR3 runs 14 residues. The germline V and J ends were trimmed by 6 bases and 0 bases, with 12 bases remaining between them. Germline CDR1 and CDR2: SNHLY and FYNNEI. The chain's CDR3 is CASRREASSYEQYF. The CDR3 DNA reads TGTGCCAGCAGACGAGAGGCAAGCTCCTACGAGCAGTACTTC.

The V call is TRBV9, the J call TRBJ1-5; 10 bases line up with TRBD1. The CDR3 contains 15 residues. The germline gives CDR1 SGDLS, CDR2 YYNGEE. V trimming: 3 bases; J trimming: 6 bases; junction bases outside the gene matches: 6. CDR3 DNA: TGTGCCAGCAGCGCGGGGACAGGGGCTTCTCAGCCCCAGCATTTT. This encodes CASSAGTGASQPQHF. The full variable domain, in which reference TRBV9 and TRBJ1-5 provide the parts outside the CDR3, is DSGVTQTPKHLITATGQRVTLRCSPRSGDLSVYWYQQSLDQGLQFLIQYYNGEERAKGNILERFSAQQFPDLHSELNLSSLELGDSALYFCASSAGTGASQPQHFGDGTRLSIL.

The gene calls are TRBV9 and TRBJ1-4; no clear D. CDR1 is SGDLS and CDR2 is YYNGEE in the germline V gene. The CDR3 has 14 amino acids. The germline V and J ends were trimmed by 3 bases and 8 bases, with 14 bases remaining between them. The CDR3 reads CASSDPVREEKLFF. For the CDR3, the DNA is TGTGCCAGCAGCGACCCGGTGAGGGAGGAAAAACTGTTTTTT.

This clone was seen only a few times. The chain employs TRBV4-3 and TRBJ2-6; perhaps TRBD2 as D (5 bases). Trimming cost V 4 bases and J 0 bases, with 13 bases left between them. The V gene's germline CDR1 is LGHNA and CDR2 YSLEER. The CDR3 runs to 17 residues. As DNA, the CDR3 is TGCGCCAGCAGCCGCGACGGAGGCACCTCTGGGGCCAACGTCCTGACTTTC. Its protein is CASSRDGGTSGANVLTF.

The chain employs TRBV18 and TRBJ2-6, with TRBD1 as a possible D gene (6 bases). V lost 4 bases to trimming and J lost 0 bases, with 13 bases between them. The germline V gene encodes CDR1 KGHSH and CDR2 LQKENI. The length of the CDR3 is 17 residues. CDR3 sequence: CASSRRRGTSGANVLTF. CDR3 DNA sequence: TGTGCCAGCTCACGAAGAAGGGGGACCTCTGGGGCCAACGTCCTGACTTTC.

The chain carries TRBV7-6 and TRBJ2-5; 8 bases align to TRBD1. The trim removed 3 bases at V and 5 bases at J, leaving 11 bases unmatched. Germline V CDR1 and CDR2: SGHVS, FNYEAQ. The CDR3 extends over 16 amino acids. CDR3 loop: CASSFPGQEPGETQYF. The CDR3 DNA reads as TGTGCCAGCAGCTTCCCGGGACAGGAACCGGGGGAGACCCAGTACTTC.

The CDR3 is CATSDPGQGIAGELFF. The DNA for the CDR3 is TGTGCCACCAGTGATCCGGGACAGGGAATTGCCGGGGAGCTGTTTTTT. The J gene is TRBJ2-2, the V gene TRBV24-1; 9 bases agree with TRBD1. This CDR3 spans 16 amino acids. Germline-derived CDR1 and CDR2 are KGHDR and SFDVKD. Trimming cost V 3 bases and J 6 bases; bases outside gene matches: 7.

This chain uses TRBV11-2 with TRBJ2-5; 9 bases are shared with TRBD1. V lost 0 bases to trimming and J lost 5 bases; unmatched junction nucleotides: 10. CDR1 is SGHAT, CDR2 FQNNGV, per germline. The CDR3 loop spans 17 amino acids. This chain's CDR3 is CASSLEYGDREYETQYF. CDR3 DNA sequence: TGTGCCAGCAGCTTAGAGTATGGGGACAGGGAATACGAGACCCAGTACTTC.

This sequence joins TRBV1 and TRBJ1-1; TRBD1, the table's D call, lacks a check against the DNA. TRBV1 is shown as a pseudogene. This CDR3 is 13 amino acids long. The CDR3 loop reads CTSPGLANTEAFF. As DNA, the CDR3 is TGCACCAGCCCAGGGTTAGCGAACACTGAAGCTTTCTTT.

The V and J genes are TRBV7-2 and TRBJ2-2; 9 bases agree with TRBD1. The CDR3 totals 19 residues. Germline V CDR1 and CDR2: SGHTA, FQGNSA. V shed 4 bases and J 4 bases; nucleotides not matched to a gene: 16. DNA for the CDR3: TGTGCCAGCAGCTCCCCGGCCGGGGGACAGGGAACAACCACCGGGGAGCTGTTTTTT. Residues: CASSSPAGGQGTTTGELFF.

V usage is TRBV18 and J usage is TRBJ1-2, with D maybe TRBD1 (5 bases). This CDR3 contains 14 residues. Germline CDR1 KGHSH, CDR2 LQKENI. V was pared by 2 bases and J by 5 bases, with 12 bases between. The CDR3, as DNA: TGTGCCAGCTCACCAGGGGCAGACCTTTATGGCTACACCTTC. It encodes CASSPGADLYGYTF.

In its sample, this clone was seen a few times. The V and J genes are TRBV2 and TRBJ2-2, with 7 positions matching TRBD2. CDR1 SNHLY and CDR2 FYNNEI come from the germline V gene. The CDR3 totals 15 residues. The junction had 7 bases not matched to a gene; V was cut back by 6 bases and J by 3 bases. The CDR3: CASRRGGADTGELFF. The CDR3 nucleotides are TGTGCCAGCAGGAGGGGAGGGGCCGACACCGGGGAGCTGTTTTTT. Together with reference TRBV2 and TRBJ2-2, the CDR3 gives the full variable domain: EPEVTQTPSHQVTQMGQEVILRCVPISNHLYFYWYRQILGQKVEFLVSFYNNEISEKSEIFDDQFSVERPDGSNFTLKIRSTKLEDSAMYFCASRRGGADTGELFFGEGSRLTVL.

The chain recombines TRBV5-5 with TRBJ1-1; D is possibly TRBD1 (5 bases). CDR1 is SGHKS and CDR2 is YYEKEE in the germline V gene (reference sequence). V was pared by 6 bases and J by 2 bases, with 11 bases between. The CDR3 runs to 13 residues. This chain's CDR3 is CASMTDLNTEAFF. The DNA for the CDR3 is TGTGCCAGCATGACAGATCTTAACACTGAAGCTTTCTTT. The full variable domain, its missing parts supplied by reference TRBV5-5 and TRBJ1-1, is DAGVTQSPTHLIKTRGQQVTLRCSPISGHKSVSWYQQVLGQGPQFIFQYYEKEERGRGNFPDRFSARQFPNYSSELNVNALLLGDSALYLCASMTDLNTEAFFGQGTRLTVV.

This chain uses TRBV10-1 with TRBJ2-3, with 15 bases fitting TRBD2. Germline V gene lookup returns CDR1 WNHNN and CDR2 SYGVQD (reference sequence). The CDR3 has 17 residues. The V and J ends lost 4 bases and 3 bases, in that order; junction bases with no gene match: 5. The DNA for the CDR3 is TGCGCCAGCAGTGCCGGGACTAGCGGGGGGCGGACAGATACGCAGTATTTT. It yields the protein CASSAGTSGGRTDTQYF.

The rearrangement uses TRBV7-8 and TRBJ1-3, with D possibly being TRBD1 (6 bases). CDR1 and CDR2 from the germline V gene are SGHVS and FQNEAQ. This CDR3 has 16 residues. V dropped 1 base and J dropped 2 bases, with 12 bases sitting between them. CDR3 nucleotide sequence: TGTGCCAGCAGCTTAGTCCCAGGGGCAGCTGGAAACACCATATATTTT. It translates to CASSLVPGAAGNTIYF. The full variable domain, completed using reference TRBV7-8 and TRBJ1-3, is GAGVSQSPRYKVAKRGQDVALRCDPISGHVSLFWYQQALGQGPEFLTYFQNEAQLDKSGLPSDRFFAERPEGSVSTLKIQRTQQEDSAVYLCASSLVPGAAGNTIYFGEGSWLTVV.

This CDR3 reads CASSLGPSRATDTQYF. CDR3 coding DNA: TGTGCCAGCAGCTTAGGACCCAGCAGGGCGACAGATACGCAGTATTTT. This sequence joins TRBV7-2 and TRBJ2-3; tentatively, D is TRBD1 (5 bases). Trimming took 1 base from V and 3 from J, leaving 14 bases between them. CDR1 and CDR2 from the germline V gene are SGHTA and FQGNSA. The CDR3 covers 16 residues.

The chain has TRBV10-2 and TRBJ1-2; D is undetermined. Trimming left V 0 bases short and J 4 bases short, with 9 bases between. The CDR3 length is 14 residues. From germline, CDR1 is WSHSY and CDR2 SAAADI. CDR3 in amino acids: CASSESRKSYGYTF. The CDR3 nucleotides read TGCGCCAGCAGTGAGTCGAGGAAAAGCTATGGCTACACCTTC.

This clone was picked up many times. The chain links TRBV14 to TRBJ2-7, with TRBD2 matching over 13 bases. The CDR3 covers 18 residues. Losses at the gene ends were 3 bases for V and 3 bases for J; bases not matched to a gene: 11. The germline V gene encodes CDR1 SGHDN and CDR2 FVKESK. The CDR3 DNA reads as TGTGCCAGCAGCCATCACACTCGGACTAGCGGGGGAGTCTACGAGCAGTACTTC. Its translation is CASSHHTRTSGGVYEQYF.

This chain links TRBV28 with TRBJ1-4, with D hard to call. Trimming removed 6 bases from V and 3 bases from J, with 20 bases in between. The CDR3 sequence is 17 residues long. The germline gives CDR1 MDHEN, CDR2 SYDVKM. The CDR3 region is CASSPYPSGFSNEKLFF. The CDR3 coding sequence is TGTGCCAGCAGCCCTTACCCTTCGGGTTTTTCTAATGAAAAACTGTTTTTT.